The next 14 T cell receptor beta chains were all read from a single sample in a study of post-analysis software for immune sequencing data. The authors incorporated unique molecular identifiers into the TCR beta cDNA libraries. TCRdb processed the PCR reads anew with MiXCR; each CDR3 protein has one entry. The data contain hundreds of thousands of distinct CDR3 sequences, 55% to 70% of them singletons. Antigens of these TCRs are unknown. Overall study results and limits: Compared with controls, patients had more of about 5 TRBV segments, including TRBV5-6, TRBV5-1 and TRBV20-1.

The sample consisted of blood. These receptors originate from a girl aged 2 to 10 with multiple sclerosis.

In its sample, this clonotype was seen once. The chain employs TRBV3-1 and TRBJ1-1, with a weak D call TRBD1 (6 bases). CDR3 length: 14 amino acids. V dropped 5 bases and J dropped 3 bases, with 13 bases sitting between them. The germline V gene has CDR1 LGHDT and CDR2 YNNKEL (reference sequence). The CDR3 sequence: CASSLQGWDTEAFF. Here the CDR3 DNA reads TGTGCCAGCAGCTTACAGGGTTGGGACACTGAAGCTTTCTTT.

This clonotype was counted only a few times. V gene TRBV7-2 combines with J gene TRBJ1-2, with a weak D call TRBD1 (6 bases). The CDR3 extends over 14 amino acids. The V gene's germline CDR1 is SGHTA and CDR2 FQGNSA. The V end lost 6 bases, the J end lost 8 bases, and 19 bases lay between the germline ends. This CDR3 is CASSPVNRVEGYTF. DNA of the CDR3: TGTGCCAGCAGTCCCGTTAACAGGGTTGAGGGCTACACCTTC.

This clonotype was observed a handful of times. This chain joins TRBV7-9 and TRBJ2-1; 8 bases are shared with TRBD2. Germline CDR1 reads SEHNR; CDR2 reads FQNEAQ (reference sequence). V trimming: 4 bases; J trimming: 4 bases; junction bases outside the gene matches: 15. The CDR3 contains 18 residues. CDR3 protein: CASSSGGLAGSFYNEQFF. In DNA, the CDR3 is TGTGCCAGCAGCTCCGGAGGTCTAGCGGGTTCCTTTTACAATGAGCAGTTCTTC.

This clonotype occurred a few times. The chain is built from TRBV18 and TRBJ1-2, with a weak D call TRBD1 (5 bases). The V end lost 3 bases, the J end lost 3 bases, and 8 bases lay between the germline ends. Germline V gives CDR1 KGHSH, CDR2 LQKENI. CDR3 length: 13 amino acids. This chain's CDR3 is CASSPGGDYGYTF. The CDR3 region has the DNA TGTGCCAGCTCACCGGGGGGGGACTATGGCTACACCTTC.

This clonotype was observed a single time. The gene calls are TRBV7-9 and TRBJ1-2; D possibly corresponds to TRBD1 (6 bases). Deletions cut 2 bases from V and 9 bases from J, with 25 bases between. In germline, CDR1 is SEHNR, CDR2 FQNEAQ (reference sequence). The CDR3 loop spans 17 amino acids. The CDR3 bases are TGTGCCAGCAGCTTAATCTCACTTGCGGACAGCGGCCATAGCTACACCTTC. Protein sequence: CASSLISLADSGHSYTF. Full variable domain (missing parts from reference TRBV7-9 and TRBJ1-2): DTGVSQNPRHKITKRGQNVTFRCDPISEHNRLYWYRQTLGQGPEFLTYFQNEAQLEKSRLLSDRFSAERPKGSFSTLEIQRTEQGDSAMYLCASSLISLADSGHSYTFGSGTRLTVV.

The CDR3 region is CASSPRDRGGDNEQFF. The CDR3 DNA is TGTGCCAGCAGTCCCCGGGACAGGGGAGGGGACAATGAGCAGTTCTTC. This sequence joins TRBV6-1 and TRBJ2-1; the match to TRBD1 covers 10 bases. The CDR3 consists of 16 residues. Germline V gene lookup returns CDR1 MNHNS and CDR2 SASEGT. After removal of 5 bases from V and 5 bases from J, the junction contained 9 bases not matched to a gene.

A single count supports this clonotype. Lacking the conserved final phenylalanine or tryptophan, this CDR3 likely reflects a read error. This rearrangement joins TRBV10-3 to TRBJ2-1; D not certain. This CDR3 spans 13 amino acids. V shed 4 bases and J shed 4 bases, with 8 bases lying between them. Germline V gene data show CDR1 as ENHRY and CDR2 as SYGVKD. The CDR3 loop reads CAISALEYNEQFS. CDR3 DNA sequence: TGTGCCATCAGTGCGTTGGAATACAATGAGCAGTTCTCC.

This chain connects TRBV29-1 to TRBJ1-2; perhaps TRBD1 as D (5 bases). Per germline, CDR1 SQVTM and CDR2 ANQGSEA. CDR3 length: 12 amino acids. With 3 bases removed from V and 8 bases from J, the gap between germline ends came to 13 bases. CDR3 DNA sequence: TGCAGCGTTGATTCCAGGGCAGGGGGCTACACCTTC. Its translation is CSVDSRAGGYTF.

This rearrangement joins TRBV18 to TRBJ1-5, with D possibly being TRBD1 (5 bases). V shed 5 bases and J shed 3 bases, with 11 bases lying between them. The CDR3 consists of 14 residues. Germline V gene data show CDR1 as KGHSH and CDR2 as LQKENI. This chain's CDR3 is CASSAQGVNQPQHF. CDR3 in DNA: TGTGCCAGCTCAGCGCAGGGCGTCAATCAGCCCCAGCATTTT.

The chain has TRBV5-4 and TRBJ2-7, with 11 bases matching TRBD1. TRBJ2-5 explains the end of the DNA better; the J call may be wrong. This CDR3 has 16 amino acids. Germline V lookup: CDR1 SGHNT, CDR2 YYREEE (reference sequence). Here the CDR3 DNA reads TGTGCCAGCAGCCGAAAATGGACAGGGGGCGAAGAGACCCAGTACTTC. Its protein product is CASSRKWTGGEETQYF.

The rearrangement uses TRBV4-3 and TRBJ1-2; D unclear. The CDR3 runs to 14 residues. Trimming removed 4 bases from V and 5 bases from J, with 14 bases in between. The germline CDR1 and CDR2 sequences are LGHNA and YSLEER. DNA for the CDR3: TGCGCCAGCAGCCTTGGGTTATCCCTTTATGGCTACACCTTC. This encodes CASSLGLSLYGYTF.

V usage is TRBV10-3 and J usage is TRBJ1-2, with 8 nucleotides matching TRBD1. Trimming cost V 6 bases and J 5 bases; bases outside gene matches: 11. From germline, CDR1 is ENHRY and CDR2 SYGVKD. The CDR3 has 15 amino acids. The CDR3 reads CAIRDSTGALYGYTF. The CDR3 DNA is TGTGCCATCAGGGACTCGACAGGGGCTTTATATGGCTACACCTTC.

The genes are TRBV7-2 and TRBJ2-3; perhaps D is TRBD1 or TRBD2 (6 bases each). CDR3 length: 18 residues. The V gene's germline CDR1 is SGHTA and CDR2 FQGNSA. Trimming stripped 5 bases from V and 2 bases from J, with 23 bases between. In nucleotides, the CDR3 is TGTGCCAGCAGCACTAGAGGAGGGACATCTTTATCCACAGATACGCAGTATTTT. Translating it yields CASSTRGGTSLSTDTQYF.

V usage is TRBV6-6 and J usage is TRBJ2-5; D is unresolved. Germline V gene lookup returns CDR1 MNHNY and CDR2 SVGAGI (reference sequence). V lost 0 bases, J lost 1 base, and 12 bases lay in between. This CDR3 comprises 16 residues. The CDR3 DNA sequence: TGTGCCAGCAGTTACTCGAAAGCGAAAATCCAAGAGACCCAGTACTTC. Translating gives CASSYSKAKIQETQYF.